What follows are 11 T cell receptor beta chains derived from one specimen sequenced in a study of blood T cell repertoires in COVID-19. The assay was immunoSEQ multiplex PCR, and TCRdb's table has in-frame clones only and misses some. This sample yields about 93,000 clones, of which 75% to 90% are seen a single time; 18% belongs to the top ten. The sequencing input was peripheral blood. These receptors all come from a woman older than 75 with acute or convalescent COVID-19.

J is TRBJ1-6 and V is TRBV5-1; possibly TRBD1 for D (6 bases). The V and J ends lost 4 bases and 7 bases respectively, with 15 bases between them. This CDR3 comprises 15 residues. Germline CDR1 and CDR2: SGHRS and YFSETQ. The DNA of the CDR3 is TGCGCCAGCAGCCCCCTAGGGGGACGAAATTCACCCCTCCACTTT. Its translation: CASSPLGGRNSPLHF.

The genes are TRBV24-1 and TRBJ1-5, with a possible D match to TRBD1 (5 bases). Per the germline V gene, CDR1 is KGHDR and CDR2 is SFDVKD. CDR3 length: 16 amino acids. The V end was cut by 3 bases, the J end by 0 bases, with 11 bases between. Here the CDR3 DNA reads TGTGCCACCAGTGATACCGGGACTCCTAGCAATCAGCCCCAGCATTTT. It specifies CATSDTGTPSNQPQHF.

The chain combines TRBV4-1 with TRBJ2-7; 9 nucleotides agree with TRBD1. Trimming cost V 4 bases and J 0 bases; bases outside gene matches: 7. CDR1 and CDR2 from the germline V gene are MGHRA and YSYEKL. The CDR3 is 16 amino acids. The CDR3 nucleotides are TGCGCCAGCAGCCCCTCGGGACAGGGCCTCTCCTACGAGCAGTACTTC. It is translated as CASSPSGQGLSYEQYF.

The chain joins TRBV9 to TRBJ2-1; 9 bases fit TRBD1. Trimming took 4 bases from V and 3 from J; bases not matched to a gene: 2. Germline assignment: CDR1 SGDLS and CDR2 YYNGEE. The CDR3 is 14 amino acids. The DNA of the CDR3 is TGTGCCAGCAGCCCGGGACAGGGCTACAATGAGCAGTTCTTC. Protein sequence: CASSPGQGYNEQFF.

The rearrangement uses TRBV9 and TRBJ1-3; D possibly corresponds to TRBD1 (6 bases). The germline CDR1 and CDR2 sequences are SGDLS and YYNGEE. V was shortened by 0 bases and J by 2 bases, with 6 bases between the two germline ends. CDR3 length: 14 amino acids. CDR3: CASSVEGAGNTIYF. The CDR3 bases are TGTGCCAGCAGCGTAGAGGGGGCTGGAAACACCATATATTTT.

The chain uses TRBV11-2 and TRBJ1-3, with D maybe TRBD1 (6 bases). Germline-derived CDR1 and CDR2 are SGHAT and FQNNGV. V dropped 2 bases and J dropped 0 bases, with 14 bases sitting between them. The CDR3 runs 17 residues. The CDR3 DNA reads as TGTGCCAGCAGCTTAAGTGGGGGGGCAAGCTCTGGAAACACCATATATTTT. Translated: CASSLSGGASSGNTIYF.

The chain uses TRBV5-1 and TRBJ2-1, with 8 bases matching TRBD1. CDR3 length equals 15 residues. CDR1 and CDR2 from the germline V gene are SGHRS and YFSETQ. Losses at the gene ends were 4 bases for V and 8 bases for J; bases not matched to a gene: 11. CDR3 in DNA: TGCGCCAGCAGCGTGGGAGCAGGGGGCATCGATGAGCAGTTCTTC. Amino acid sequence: CASSVGAGGIDEQFF.

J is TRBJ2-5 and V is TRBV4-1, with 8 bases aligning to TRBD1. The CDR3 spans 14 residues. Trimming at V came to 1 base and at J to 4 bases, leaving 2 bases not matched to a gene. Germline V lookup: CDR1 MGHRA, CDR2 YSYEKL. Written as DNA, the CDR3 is TGCGCCAGCAGCCAAGCAGGACAGGGAGAGACCCAGTACTTC. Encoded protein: CASSQAGQGETQYF.

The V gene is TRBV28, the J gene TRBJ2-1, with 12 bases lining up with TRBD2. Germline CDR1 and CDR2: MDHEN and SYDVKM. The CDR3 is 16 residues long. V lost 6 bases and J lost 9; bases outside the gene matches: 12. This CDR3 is CASSPLAGGPRGEQFF. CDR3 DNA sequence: TGTGCCAGCAGCCCGCTAGCGGGGGGGCCGAGGGGTGAGCAGTTCTTC.

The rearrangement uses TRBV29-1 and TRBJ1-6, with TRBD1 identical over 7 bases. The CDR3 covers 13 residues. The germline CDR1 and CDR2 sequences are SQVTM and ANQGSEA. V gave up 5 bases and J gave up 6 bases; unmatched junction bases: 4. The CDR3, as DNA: TGCAGCGTTCTGACAGGGTTTAATTCACCCCTCCACTTT. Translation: CSVLTGFNSPLHF.

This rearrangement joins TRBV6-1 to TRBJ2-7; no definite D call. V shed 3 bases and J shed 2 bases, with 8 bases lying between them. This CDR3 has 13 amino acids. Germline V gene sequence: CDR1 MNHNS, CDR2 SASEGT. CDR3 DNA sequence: TGTGCCAGCAGTGATCCCTTTCCCTACGAGCAGTACTTC. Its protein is CASSDPFPYEQYF.